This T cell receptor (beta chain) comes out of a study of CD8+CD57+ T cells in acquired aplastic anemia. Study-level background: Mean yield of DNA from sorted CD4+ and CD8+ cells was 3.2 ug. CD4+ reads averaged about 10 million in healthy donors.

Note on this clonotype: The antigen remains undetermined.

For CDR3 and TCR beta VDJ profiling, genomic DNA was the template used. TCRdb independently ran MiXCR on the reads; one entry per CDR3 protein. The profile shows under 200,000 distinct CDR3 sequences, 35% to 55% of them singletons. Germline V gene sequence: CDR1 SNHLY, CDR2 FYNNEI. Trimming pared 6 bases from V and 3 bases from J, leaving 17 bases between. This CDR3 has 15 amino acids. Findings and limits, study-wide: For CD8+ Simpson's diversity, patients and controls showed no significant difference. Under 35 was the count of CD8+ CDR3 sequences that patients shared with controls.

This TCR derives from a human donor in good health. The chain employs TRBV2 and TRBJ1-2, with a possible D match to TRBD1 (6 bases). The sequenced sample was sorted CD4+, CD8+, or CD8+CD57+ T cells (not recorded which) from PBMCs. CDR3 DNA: TGTGCCAGCAGCCGACAACCGGGACAAGACTATGGCTACACCTTC. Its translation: CASSRQPGQDYGYTF.